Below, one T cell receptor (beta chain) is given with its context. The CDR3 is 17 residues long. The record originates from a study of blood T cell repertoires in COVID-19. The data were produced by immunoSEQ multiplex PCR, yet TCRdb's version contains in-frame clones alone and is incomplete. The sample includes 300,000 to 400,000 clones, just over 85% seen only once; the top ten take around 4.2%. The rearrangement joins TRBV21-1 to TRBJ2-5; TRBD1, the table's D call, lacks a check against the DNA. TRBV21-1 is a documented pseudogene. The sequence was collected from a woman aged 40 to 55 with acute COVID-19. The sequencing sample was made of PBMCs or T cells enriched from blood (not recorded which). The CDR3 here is CASSSNLTETYQETQYF. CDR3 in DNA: TGTGCCAGCAGCAGCAACCTTACAGAAACGTACCAAGAGACCCAGTACTTC.